This TCR beta chain is from a study of blood T cell repertoires in COVID-19. Germline CDR1 reads MNHEY; CDR2 reads SVGAGI. The CDR3 has 14 residues. V was cut by 10 bases and J by 8 bases, with 21 bases left in between. Sequencing was performed with immunoSEQ multiplex PCR; in TCRdb, only in-frame clones are kept and a portion is missing. This sample has almost 85,000 clones, with roughly 90% found just once. Sequencing used PBMCs or T cells enriched from blood (not recorded which). The receptor was isolated from a woman in her 50s with acute COVID-19. The chain uses TRBV6-5 and TRBJ2-1; D ambiguous. The chain's CDR3 is CATCARLEYYEQFF. CDR3 nucleotides: TGTGCCACCTGCGCTAGGCTAGAGTATTATGAGCAGTTCTTC.